A selection of T cell receptor beta chains follows, all from one sample in a study of cytomegalovirus exposure and HLA in healthy donors. Clones were sequenced by immunoSEQ multiplex PCR, and TCRdb holds only the in-frame ones, with some missing. The table lists around 270,000 clones, 80% of them singletons, with about 0.28% in the top ten. The sequencing sample was made of PBMCs. These receptors all come from a girl aged 2 to 9 in good health and CMV-seronegative. CDR3s include the opening cysteine and the closing phenylalanine or tryptophan.

CDR3,V,J
CASSYSPNSNQPQHF,TRBV6-5,TRBJ1-5
CASSAGMYGYTF,TRBV2,TRBJ1-2
CASSHAGGTNYGYTF,TRBV4-2,TRBJ1-2
CASSLSLRSGRGLSYNEQFF,TRBV7-8,TRBJ2-1
CASSPRRVPYGYTF,TRBV27,TRBJ1-2
CASSPYSMNTEAFF,TRBV18,TRBJ1-1
CASSLRGGSSPQFF,TRBV5-4,TRBJ2-1
CASSPDLSGGTDTQYF,TRBV7-3,TRBJ2-3
CASSVPGETQYF,TRBV5-4,TRBJ2-5
CASSFASRYNEQFF,TRBV5-1,TRBJ2-1
CASSQAGAEAFF,TRBV14,TRBJ1-1
CASSLTGGVIPEQFF,TRBV9,TRBJ2-1
CASSPRGAEAFF,TRBV13,TRBJ1-1
CASSFRDRGHEQYF,TRBV27,TRBJ2-7
CASSSGLPGEQYF,TRBV2,TRBJ2-7
CASSGPRGNEQFF,TRBV9,TRBJ2-1
CASSLRGGPPGDEQYF,TRBV7-3,TRBJ2-7
CASREPGLGDSPLHF,TRBV6-1,TRBJ1-6
CASSQNPRGELFF,TRBV4-1,TRBJ2-2
CATSRDRGLASTDTQYF,TRBV15,TRBJ2-3
CASSPRGQPGSYEQYF,TRBV7-9,TRBJ2-7
CASCGLAGGHPQYF,TRBV2,TRBJ2-3
CASSSVRSYNSPLHF,TRBV27,TRBJ1-6
CASSQIRDRLNEQYF,TRBV6-5,TRBJ2-7
CASSIQDRAKPGNTEAFF,TRBV21-1,TRBJ1-1
CASSGDRGLSPLHF,TRBV9,TRBJ1-6
CASSLPSGGTDTQYF,TRBV28,TRBJ2-3
CASRVGTDSYNEQFF,TRBV27,TRBJ2-1
CASSPNDSGVKTQYF,TRBV2,TRBJ2-5
CASSLFRFFSNQPQHF,TRBV27,TRBJ1-5
CASSRGGDHHEQYF,TRBV5-6,TRBJ2-7
CASSLLSAGLQETQYF,TRBV28,TRBJ2-5
CASRPTNGQGDTQYF,TRBV7-9,TRBJ2-3
CASSQVGQGKTKNIQYF,TRBV4-1,TRBJ2-4
CASGKDRGNSYEQYF,TRBV6-5,TRBJ2-7
CASSISQAVDNSPLHF,TRBV19,TRBJ1-6
CASSPGDSPLHF,TRBV9,TRBJ1-6
CASSPRSDRGTHEQYF,TRBV7-2,TRBJ2-7
CASSEYPLPGSSYEQYF,TRBV25-1,TRBJ2-7
CASSLCIPRPVYSTDTQYF,TRBV28,TRBJ2-3
CASSAGQGGTEAFF,TRBV28,TRBJ1-1